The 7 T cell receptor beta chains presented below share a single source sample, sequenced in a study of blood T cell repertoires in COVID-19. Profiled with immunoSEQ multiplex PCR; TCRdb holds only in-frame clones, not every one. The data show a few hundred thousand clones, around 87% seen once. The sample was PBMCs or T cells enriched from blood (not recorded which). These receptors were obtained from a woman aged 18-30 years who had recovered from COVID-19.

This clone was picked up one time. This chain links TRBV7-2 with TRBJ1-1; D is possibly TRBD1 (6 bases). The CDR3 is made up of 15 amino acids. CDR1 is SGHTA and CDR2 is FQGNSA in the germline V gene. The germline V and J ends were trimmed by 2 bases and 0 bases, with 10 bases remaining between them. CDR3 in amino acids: CASSLQGHMNTEAFF. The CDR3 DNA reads TGTGCCAGCAGCTTACAGGGACATATGAACACTGAAGCTTTCTTT.

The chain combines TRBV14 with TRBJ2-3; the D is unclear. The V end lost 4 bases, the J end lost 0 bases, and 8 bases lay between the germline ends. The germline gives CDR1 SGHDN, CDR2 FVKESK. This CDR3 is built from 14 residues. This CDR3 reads CASSPLSSTDTQYF. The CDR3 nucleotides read TGTGCCAGCAGCCCACTATCTAGCACAGATACGCAGTATTTT.

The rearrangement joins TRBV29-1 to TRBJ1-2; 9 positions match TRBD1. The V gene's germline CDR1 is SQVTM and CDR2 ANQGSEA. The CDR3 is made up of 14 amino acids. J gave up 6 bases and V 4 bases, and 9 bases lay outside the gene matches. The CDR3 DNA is TGCAGCGTTGTGACCTTCGGGACAGGGAATGGCTACACCTTC. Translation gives CSVVTFGTGNGYTF.

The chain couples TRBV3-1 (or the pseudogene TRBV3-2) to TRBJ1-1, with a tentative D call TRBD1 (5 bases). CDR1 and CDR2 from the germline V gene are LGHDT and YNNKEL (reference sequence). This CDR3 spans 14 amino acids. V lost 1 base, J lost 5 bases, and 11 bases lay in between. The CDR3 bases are TGTGCCAGCAGCCAAGCCGGGGAGGGGACTGAAGCTTTCTTT. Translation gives CASSQAGEGTEAFF.

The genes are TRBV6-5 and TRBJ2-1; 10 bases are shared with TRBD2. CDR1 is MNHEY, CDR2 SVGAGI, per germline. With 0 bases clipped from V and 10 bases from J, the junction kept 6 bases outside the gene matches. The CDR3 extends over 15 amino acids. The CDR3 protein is CASSYSSGGTGEQFF. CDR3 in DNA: TGTGCCAGCAGTTACTCTAGCGGGGGGACGGGGGAGCAGTTCTTC.

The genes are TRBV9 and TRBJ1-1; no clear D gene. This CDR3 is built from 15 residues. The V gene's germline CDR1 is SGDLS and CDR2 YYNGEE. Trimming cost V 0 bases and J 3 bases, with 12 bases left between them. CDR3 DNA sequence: TGTGCCAGCAGCGTAGAGAGTTACGGGGACACTGAAGCTTTCTTT. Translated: CASSVESYGDTEAFF.

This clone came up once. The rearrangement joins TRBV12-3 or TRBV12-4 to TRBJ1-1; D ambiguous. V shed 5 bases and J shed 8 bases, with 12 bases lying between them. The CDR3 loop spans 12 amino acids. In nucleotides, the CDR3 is TGTGCCAGCAGTGGTCTCCTGGGCGAAGCTTTCTTT. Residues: CASSGLLGEAFF.